Below are 22 T cell receptor beta chains sequenced from a single sample in a study of beta chain features in type 1 diabetes. Investigators reverse transcribed all isolated RNA, so they sequenced expressed TCRB transcripts. Method: immunoSEQ multiplex PCR; TCRdb's copy keeps in-frame clones and lacks some. This table has 680,000 or so clones, roughly 16% appearing once. Sequencing was performed on naive CD4+ T cells from blood. All receptors come from a man younger than 35 in good health.

The chain combines TRBV11-2 with TRBJ1-1; 9 nucleotides align to TRBD1. This CDR3 spans 16 amino acids. Germline lookup yields CDR1 SGHAT and CDR2 FQNNGV. V was clipped by 4 bases and J by 5 bases; unmatched bases: 11. The CDR3 loop is CASSSAGTGRQTEAFF. The CDR3 DNA sequence: TGTGCCAGCAGCTCCGCCGGGACAGGGAGGCAAACTGAAGCTTTCTTT. Using reference TRBV11-2 and TRBJ1-1 for the parts outside the CDR3, the full variable domain is EAGVAQSPRYKIIEKRQSVAFWCNPISGHATLYWYQQILGQGPKLLIQFQNNGVVDDSQLPKDRFSAERLKGVDSTLKIQPAKLEDSAVYLCASSSAGTGRQTEAFFGQGTRLTVV.

The sample holds a few counts of this clone. This sequence joins TRBV13 and TRBJ1-1; D is uncertain. Germline lookup yields CDR1 PRHDT and CDR2 FYEKMQ (reference sequence). The V and J ends lost 0 bases and 4 bases respectively, with 15 bases between them. The CDR3 covers 16 residues. The DNA of the CDR3 is TGTGCCAGCAGCTTAGGCACCTGGAAAGGGAGCACTGAAGCTTTCTTT. This codes for CASSLGTWKGSTEAFF. The whole variable domain, filled in from reference TRBV13 and TRBJ1-1, reads AAGVIQSPRHLIKEKRETATLKCYPIPRHDTVYWYQQGPGQDPQFLISFYEKMQSDKGSIPDRFSAQQFSDYHSELNMSSLELGDSALYFCASSLGTWKGSTEAFFGQGTRLTVV.

This clone has just a few counts. The chain couples TRBV7-9 to TRBJ2-1; TRBD1 matches at 8 bases. Germline CDR1 reads SEHNR; CDR2 reads FQNEAQ (reference sequence). Unmatched junction bases numbered 7, after V lost 2 bases and J lost 7 bases. This CDR3 has 15 residues. CDR3 region: CASSLLLDRVNEQFF. The CDR3 bases are TGTGCCAGCAGCTTACTGTTGGACAGGGTGAATGAGCAGTTCTTC.

This sequence joins TRBV7-2 and TRBJ1-1, with D unclear. V gave up 7 bases and J gave up 2 bases, with 5 bases separating them. The germline gives CDR1 SGHTA, CDR2 FQGNSA. The CDR3 is made up of 11 amino acids. Written as DNA, the CDR3 is TGTGCCAGCAACTACAACACTGAAGCTTTCTTT. Translation: CASNYNTEAFF.

This clone was picked up a small number of times. This specimen includes other DNA sequences encoding the same CDR3. The CDR3 DNA follows: TGCGCCAGCAGCTTTCCGGGAGAGACCCAGTACTTC. Protein sequence: CASSFPGETQYF. The chain employs TRBV5-1 and TRBJ2-5; D is undetermined. Germline V lookup: CDR1 SGHRS, CDR2 YFSETQ. This CDR3 has 12 amino acids. Trimming removed 2 bases at V and 4 bases at J, with 6 bases between. The full variable domain, in which reference TRBV5-1 and TRBJ2-5 provide the parts outside the CDR3, is KAGVTQTPRYLIKTRGQQVTLSCSPISGHRSVSWYQQTPGQGLQFLFEYFSETQRNKGNFPGRFSGRQFSNSRSEMNVSTLELGDSALYLCASSFPGETQYFGPGTRLLVL.

A few counts support this clone. This chain uses TRBV5-1 with TRBJ2-3; 10 bases agree with TRBD2. V shed 4 bases and J 2 bases; nucleotides not matched to a gene: 4. The CDR3 consists of 15 residues. Germline V gene lookup returns CDR1 SGHRS and CDR2 YFSETQ. This chain's CDR3 is CASSPGLAATDTQYF. In DNA, the CDR3 is TGCGCCAGCAGCCCTGGACTAGCGGCCACAGATACGCAGTATTTT.

This clone was detected a few times. The J gene is TRBJ2-1, the V gene TRBV5-4, with 13 bases lining up with TRBD2. There are 20 residues in the CDR3. The ends lost 3 bases at V and 0 bases at J; junction bases unmatched: 12. In germline, CDR1 is SGHNT, CDR2 YYREEE (reference sequence). The CDR3 spells CASSSPGLAGSEYSYNEQFF. CDR3 nucleotides: TGTGCCAGCAGCTCACCGGGACTAGCGGGGTCCGAATACTCCTACAATGAGCAGTTCTTC.

V gene TRBV5-1 combines with J gene TRBJ2-1, with D uncertain. The CDR3 sequence is 16 residues long. Germline-derived CDR1 and CDR2 are SGHRS and YFSETQ. Trimming removed 0 bases at V and 4 bases at J, with 14 bases between. CDR3 nucleotides: TGCGCCAGCAGCTTGGGGGTGGTTGTGAGTTACAATGAGCAGTTCTTC. It is translated as CASSLGVVVSYNEQFF.

V usage is TRBV4-2 and J usage is TRBJ1-5; D might be TRBD1 (5 bases). Trimming removed 0 bases at V and 3 bases at J, with 18 bases between. Germline V CDR1 and CDR2: LGHNA, YNFKEQ. The CDR3 is 18 residues long. In DNA form, the CDR3 reads TGTGCCAGCAGCCAAGATCAACGGGGACCGAGGGCCAATCAGCCCCAGCATTTT. Encoded protein: CASSQDQRGPRANQPQHF.

This clone turned up a few times. The genes are TRBV28 and TRBJ1-1; maybe TRBD1 (5 bases). Trimming pared 5 bases from V and 1 base from J, leaving 17 bases between. This CDR3 is built from 16 residues. Germline V CDR1 and CDR2: MDHEN, SYDVKM. The CDR3 DNA follows: TGTGCCAGCAGTACCGGTGGGGGTCCATGGAACACTGAAGCTTTCTTT. Translated, it gives CASSTGGGPWNTEAFF.

The chain has TRBV5-1 and TRBJ2-3, with TRBD2 matching 7 bases. The V gene's germline CDR1 is SGHRS and CDR2 YFSETQ. This CDR3 region has 16 residues. With 0 bases clipped from V and 4 bases from J, the junction kept 8 bases outside the gene matches. This chain's CDR3 is CASSLVQGGLADTQYF. The CDR3 nucleotides are TGCGCCAGCAGCTTGGTGCAGGGAGGGCTTGCAGATACGCAGTATTTT.

Only a few counts were recorded for this clone. The genes are TRBV7-2 and TRBJ1-3, with D tentatively TRBD1 (5 bases). The CDR3 consists of 17 residues. V lost 5 bases, J lost 2 bases, and 19 bases lay in between. Germline values: CDR1 SGHTA, CDR2 FQGNSA. CDR3 protein: CASSAQPGGRAGNTIYF. CDR3 nucleotides: TGTGCCAGCAGCGCACAGCCAGGTGGCAGGGCTGGAAACACCATATATTTT.

The chain links TRBV4-3 to TRBJ2-7; 9 bases are a match to TRBD1. The CDR3 extends over 16 amino acids. V shed 2 bases, J shed 2 bases, and the junction held 7 bases outside the gene matches. CDR1 and CDR2 from the germline V gene are LGHNA and YSLEER. This CDR3 reads CASSQLPGQGAYEQYF. The CDR3 nucleotides are TGCGCCAGCAGCCAACTTCCGGGACAGGGAGCCTACGAGCAGTACTTC.

The chain couples TRBV6-1 to TRBJ2-1, with D unresolved. The germline gives CDR1 MNHNS, CDR2 SASEGT. Trimming took 6 bases from V and 7 from J, leaving 19 bases between them. The CDR3 extends over 15 amino acids. The CDR3 nucleotides are TGTGCCAGCAGAACCGCGGTACTACGGGTAAATGAGCAGTTCTTC. Amino acids: CASRTAVLRVNEQFF.

CDR3 amino acids: CSAPRVRYF. DNA of the CDR3: TGCAGTGCGCCGCGGGTGCGGTACTTC. The chain recombines TRBV20-1 with TRBJ2-7, with D perhaps TRBD2 (5 bases). From germline, CDR1 is DFQATT and CDR2 SNEGSKA (reference sequence). The V end was cut by 6 bases, the J end by 12 bases, with 12 bases between. The CDR3 spans 9 residues.

The V call is TRBV7-6, the J call TRBJ2-5; 8 bases agree with TRBD2. The CDR3 runs 16 residues. Germline-derived CDR1 and CDR2 are SGHVS and FNYEAQ. Losses at the gene ends were 5 bases for V and 4 bases for J; bases not matched to a gene: 12. In DNA form, the CDR3 reads TGTGCCAGCAGCCTAGGAGTGACGGGAGGGTCAGAGACCCAGTACTTC. Translating gives CASSLGVTGGSETQYF.

In this sample, this clone turned up a few times. The V gene is TRBV6-5, the J gene TRBJ1-1; no firm D call. This CDR3 has 14 amino acids. Trimming cost V 8 bases and J 0 bases, with 13 bases left between them. In germline, CDR1 is MNHEY, CDR2 SVGAGI. CDR3 in DNA: TGTGCCAGCCGTCGGGGTAGCATGAACACTGAAGCTTTCTTT. Translation gives CASRRGSMNTEAFF.

This clone came up a few times. V usage is TRBV28 and J usage is TRBJ2-1; no firm D call. V lost 7 bases to trimming and J lost 8 bases, with 12 bases between them. This CDR3 spans 12 amino acids. CDR1 and CDR2 from the germline V gene are MDHEN and SYDVKM. CDR3 sequence: CASNQYGYEQFF. CDR3 sequence (DNA): TGTGCCAGCAACCAATACGGCTATGAGCAGTTCTTC.

The chain's CDR3 is CASSLGQTDGVYEQYF. The CDR3 bases are TGTGCCAGCAGCTTAGGACAGACGGACGGAGTATACGAGCAGTACTTC. The J gene is TRBJ2-7, the V gene TRBV7-8; a possible D gene is TRBD1 (5 bases). This CDR3 is 16 amino acids long. The V and J ends lost 1 base and 4 bases respectively, with 17 bases between them. Germline lookup yields CDR1 SGHVS and CDR2 FQNEAQ.

The sample holds a few counts of this clone. This chain connects TRBV6-6 to TRBJ1-6; 8 nucleotides match TRBD1. The V and J ends lost 6 bases and 11 bases, in that order; junction bases with no gene match: 9. The CDR3 spans 14 residues. CDR1 and CDR2 (germline): MNHNY, SVGAGI (reference sequence). Here the CDR3 DNA reads TGTGCCAGCAGCCGTGACAGGGGTTTTGCACCCCTCCACTTT. It translates to CASSRDRGFAPLHF.

V gene TRBV7-9 combines with J gene TRBJ2-3, with 9 bases fitting TRBD2. Germline-derived CDR1 and CDR2 are SEHNR and FQNEAQ (reference sequence). V gave up 5 bases and J gave up 8 bases; unmatched junction bases: 20. The CDR3 is made up of 18 amino acids. The CDR3, as DNA: TGTGCCAGCAGCCCTAGGGGAGGGACTAGCCGTTCGAAGGGTACGCAGTATTTT. Translated: CASSPRGGTSRSKGTQYF.

The genes are TRBV27 and TRBJ2-6; D possibly uses TRBD1 or TRBD2 (5 bases each). The ends were cut back, 11 bases at V and 0 bases at J, with 11 bases in the middle. Germline CDR1 MNHEY, CDR2 SMNVEV (reference sequence). The CDR3 extends over 14 amino acids. Here the CDR3 reads CAGGPNSGANVLTF. The CDR3 DNA follows: TGTGCCGGGGGACCGAACTCTGGGGCCAACGTCCTGACTTTC.